These 9 T cell receptor beta chains originate from one sample sequenced in a study of T cell repertoires in cytomegalovirus infection. One entry per CDR3 protein results from TCRdb running MiXCR on the reads. The table has fewer than 550,000 distinct CDR3 sequences, approximately 32% seen once. The sequencing input was PBMCs. Receptor source: a human donor in good health (CMV status not recorded). Some clones in this sample may be carry-over from other donors' samples.

This clonotype was picked up a small number of times. The V call is TRBV11-2, the J call TRBJ1-2, with 8 bases identical to TRBD1. The CDR3 sequence is 17 residues long. The V segment lost 3 bases and the J segment 8 bases; nucleotides outside the gene matches: 17. Germline V gene data show CDR1 as SGHAT and CDR2 as FQNNGV. The CDR3 loop is CASSLVLGGRQGKGYTF. The DNA for the CDR3 is TGTGCCAGCAGCTTGGTGCTGGGGGGACGACAGGGGAAAGGCTACACCTTC.

With respect to this clonotype: A read error is the likely source, as a far larger clone sits one nucleotide away. The chain carries TRBV7-2 and TRBJ2-3, with no clear D. The length of the CDR3 is 12 residues. Germline CDR1 reads SGHTA; CDR2 reads FQGNSA. The CDR3 nucleotides are TGTGCCAGCAGCTTAGTCACCGATACGCACTATTTT. Its protein is CASSLVTDTHYF.

This clonotype was counted a single time. The chain uses TRBV6-5 and TRBJ2-3; TRBD2 is a possible D gene (6 bases). The CDR3 is made up of 16 amino acids. The V gene lost 6 bases and the J gene lost 4 bases, with 20 bases spanning the gap. CDR1 is MNHEY, CDR2 SVGAGI, per germline. The CDR3 loop reads CASSDSGTPTADTQYF. The CDR3 DNA reads as TGTGCCAGCAGCGACTCCGGGACTCCGACGGCAGATACGCAGTATTTT.

This chain links TRBV10-3 with TRBJ2-5; 7 bases align to TRBD1. This CDR3 contains 12 residues. Germline values: CDR1 ENHRY, CDR2 SYGVKD. V lost 11 bases to trimming and J lost 2 bases; unmatched junction nucleotides: 5. CDR3 protein: CAVGQTQETQYF. The CDR3 bases are TGTGCCGTGGGACAGACTCAAGAGACCCAGTACTTC.

J is TRBJ2-3 and V is TRBV5-5; 12 positions match TRBD2. The CDR3 loop spans 19 amino acids. CDR1 and CDR2 from the germline V gene are SGHKS and YYEKEE (reference sequence). V lost 0 bases to trimming and J lost 0 bases; unmatched junction nucleotides: 8. The CDR3, as DNA: TGTGCCAGCAGCTTGGATGGCCTAGCGGGGGGGTCTAGCACAGATACGCAGTATTTT. Amino acid sequence: CASSLDGLAGGSSTDTQYF. Full variable domain (rest looked up from reference TRBV5-5 and TRBJ2-3): DAGVTQSPTHLIKTRGQQVTLRCSPISGHKSVSWYQQVLGQGPQFIFQYYEKEERGRGNFPDRFSARQFPNYSSELNVNALLLGDSALYLCASSLDGLAGGSSTDTQYFGPGTRLTVL.

This chain uses TRBV9 with TRBJ2-1; D uncertain. V lost 8 bases, J lost 5 bases, and 14 bases lay in between. Germline values: CDR1 SGDLS, CDR2 YYNGEE. The CDR3 covers 13 residues. The CDR3 DNA follows: TGTGCCAGAACCAATGGTAATCACAATGAGCAGTTCTTC. It yields the protein CARTNGNHNEQFF.

The chain has TRBV20-1 and TRBJ2-7; TRBD1 aligns across 7 bases. Germline loops: CDR1 DFQATT, CDR2 SNEGSKA (reference sequence). With V trimmed by 4 bases and J by 3 bases, 0 bases remained unmatched. This CDR3 region has 11 residues. CDR3 in amino acids: CSANRGYEQYF. The CDR3 coding sequence is TGCAGTGCTAACAGGGGCTACGAGCAGTACTTC.

This clonotype was seen a few times. The J gene is TRBJ2-4, the V gene TRBV6-2 or TRBV6-3; maybe TRBD1 (5 bases). V lost 7 bases and J 6 bases, leaving 10 bases between the germline ends. CDR1 is MNHEY, CDR2 SVGEGT, per germline. This CDR3 is built from 12 residues. The CDR3 nucleotides read TGTGCCAGCACCCAGGGCGGAAACATTCAGTACTTC. It yields the protein CASTQGGNIQYF.

The table lists this clonotype with a few counts. The rearrangement joins TRBV5-4 to TRBJ2-2; the D gene is possibly TRBD1 (6 bases). Per the germline V gene, CDR1 is SGHNT and CDR2 is YYREEE (reference sequence). Trimming took 0 bases from V and 4 from J, leaving 10 bases between them. The CDR3 totals 15 residues. The CDR3 loop reads CASSLDRELTGELFF. CDR3 nucleotide sequence: TGTGCCAGCAGCTTGGACAGGGAACTCACCGGGGAGCTGTTTTTT.